A selection of T cell receptor beta chains follows, all from one sample in a study of CD8 T cells in Susac syndrome. MiXCR, run by TCRdb on the immunoSEQ multiplex PCR reads, gives a single entry per CDR3 protein. The repertoire includes around 71,000 distinct CDR3 sequences, approximately 93% of them detected once, and roughly 0.16% sits in the top ten. The sample was CD4+ T cells from PBMCs. Receptor source: a human donor with Susac syndrome. CDR3s leave out the opening cysteine and the closing phenylalanine or tryptophan. The order of the fields is J gene, D gene, V gene, CDR3 protein. A D gene is named only where the DNA matches it firmly.

TRBJ1-1 TRBD1 TRBV7-9 ASSLAGGGQLEAF
TRBJ1-2 . TRBV11-2 ASSFGALRGEGGYT
TRBJ2-3 TRBD2 TRBV28 ASRSGLAGGPNTDTQY
TRBJ2-5 . TRBV29-1 SVVRGQETQY
TRBJ1-3 . TRBV5-1 ASTLDGSSGNTIY
TRBJ1-1 TRBD1 TRBV12-3/TRBV12-4 ASKRTTGAEAF
TRBJ1-3 TRBD1 TRBV6-6 ASSLGTGSGNTIY
TRBJ2-5 TRBD2 TRBV4-2 ASSNRTSGGKETQY
TRBJ1-5 TRBD1 TRBV30 AWSVRQGSFIALRNQPQH
TRBJ2-7 TRBD1 TRBV5-6 ASRTGISYEQY
TRBJ2-1 TRBD1 TRBV20-1 SARDPLGDRGAYNEQF
TRBJ2-7 . TRBV18 ASSPLAGSSYEQY
TRBJ2-5 TRBD1 TRBV6-1 ASSHQGQGRRKTQY
TRBJ1-1 . TRBV21-1 ASSTSDREAF
TRBJ2-3 TRBD2 TRBV29-1 SVQGLFAGGPKDTQY
TRBJ2-7 . TRBV5-1 ASSRPPGEQY
TRBJ1-2 TRBD1 TRBV12-3/TRBV12-4 ASTVHRRDRASGYT
TRBJ2-7 . TRBV7-2 ASSALTGATYEQY
TRBJ1-5 . TRBV20-1 SARQPQVNQPQH
TRBJ1-6 . TRBV5-4 ASSLRDTPSSYNSPLH
TRBJ1-5 . TRBV7-2 ASSLSGLSDQPQH
TRBJ1-4 . TRBV28 ASSFGVPNEKLF
TRBJ2-5 . TRBV4-1 ASSQGSGPQETQY
TRBJ2-7 . TRBV18 ASSLLDRQEQY
TRBJ2-3 . TRBV5-1 ASSLGVGSNTDTQY
TRBJ1-1 . TRBV20-1 SASSPGVAEAF
TRBJ1-2 . TRBV20-1 SADVAGTNYGYT